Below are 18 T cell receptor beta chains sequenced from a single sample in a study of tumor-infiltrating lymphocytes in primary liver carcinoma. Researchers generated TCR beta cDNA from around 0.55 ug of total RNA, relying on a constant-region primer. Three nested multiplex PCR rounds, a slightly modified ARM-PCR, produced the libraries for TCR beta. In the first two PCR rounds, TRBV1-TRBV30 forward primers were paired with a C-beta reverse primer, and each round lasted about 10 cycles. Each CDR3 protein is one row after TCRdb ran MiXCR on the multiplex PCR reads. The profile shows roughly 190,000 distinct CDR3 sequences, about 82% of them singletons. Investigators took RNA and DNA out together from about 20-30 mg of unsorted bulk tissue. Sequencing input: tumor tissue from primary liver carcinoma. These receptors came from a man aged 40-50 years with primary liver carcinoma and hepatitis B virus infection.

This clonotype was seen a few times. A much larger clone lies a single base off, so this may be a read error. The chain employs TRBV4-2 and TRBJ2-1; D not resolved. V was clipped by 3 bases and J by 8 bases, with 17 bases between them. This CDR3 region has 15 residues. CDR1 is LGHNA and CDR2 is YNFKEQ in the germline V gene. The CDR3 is CASSQASDGDYEQFF. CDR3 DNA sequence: TGTGCCAGCAGCCAGGCCTCGGACGGCGACTATGAGCAGTTCTTC.

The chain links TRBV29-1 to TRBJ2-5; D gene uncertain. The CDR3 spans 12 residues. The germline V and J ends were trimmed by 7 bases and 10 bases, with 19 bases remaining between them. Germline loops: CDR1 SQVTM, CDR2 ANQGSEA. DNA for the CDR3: TGCAGCGGTATGGATAGTGGAGTGATCCAGTACTTC. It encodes CSGMDSGVIQYF. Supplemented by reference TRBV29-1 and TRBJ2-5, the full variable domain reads SAVISQKPSRDICQRGTSLTIQCQVDSQVTMMFWYRQQPGQSLTLIATANQGSEATYESGFVIDKFPISRPNLTFSTLTVSNMSPEDSSIYLCSGMDSGVIQYFGPGTRLLVL.

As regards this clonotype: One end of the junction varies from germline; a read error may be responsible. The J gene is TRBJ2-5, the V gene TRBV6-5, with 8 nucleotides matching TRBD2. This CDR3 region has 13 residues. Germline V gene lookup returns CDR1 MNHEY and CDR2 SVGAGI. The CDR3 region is CASRRAGDETLYF. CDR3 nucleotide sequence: TGTGCCAGCAGGCGAGCGGGAGATGAGACCCTGTACTTC.

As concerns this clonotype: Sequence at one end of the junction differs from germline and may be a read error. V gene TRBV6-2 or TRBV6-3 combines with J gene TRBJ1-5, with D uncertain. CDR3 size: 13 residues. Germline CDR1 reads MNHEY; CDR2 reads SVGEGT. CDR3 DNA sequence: TGTACCAGCAGTTACCGGGCCGAACAGCCCGAGCATTTT. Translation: CTSSYRAEQPEHF.

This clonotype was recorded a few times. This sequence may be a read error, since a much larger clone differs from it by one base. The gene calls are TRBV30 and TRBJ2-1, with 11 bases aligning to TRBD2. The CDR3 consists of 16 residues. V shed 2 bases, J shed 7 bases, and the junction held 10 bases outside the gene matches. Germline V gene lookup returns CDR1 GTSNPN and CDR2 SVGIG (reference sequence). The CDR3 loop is CAWSIWRLAGMNEQFF. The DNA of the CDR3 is TGTGCCTGGAGTATATGGAGACTAGCGGGAATGAATGAGCAGTTCTTC.

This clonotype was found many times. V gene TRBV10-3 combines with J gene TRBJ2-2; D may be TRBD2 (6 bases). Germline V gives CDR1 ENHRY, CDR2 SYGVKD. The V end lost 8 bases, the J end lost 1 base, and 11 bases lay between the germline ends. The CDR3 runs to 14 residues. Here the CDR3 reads CAIGKGLNTGELFF. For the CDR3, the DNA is TGTGCCATCGGGAAGGGACTGAACACCGGGGAGCTGTTTTTT.

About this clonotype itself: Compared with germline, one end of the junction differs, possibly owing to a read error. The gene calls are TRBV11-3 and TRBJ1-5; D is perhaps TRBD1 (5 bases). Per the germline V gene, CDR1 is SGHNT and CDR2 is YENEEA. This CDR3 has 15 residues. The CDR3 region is CASSLDLGVAQSQHF. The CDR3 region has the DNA TGTGCCAGTAGCTTAGATCTGGGGGTGGCTCAGTCCCAACATTTT.

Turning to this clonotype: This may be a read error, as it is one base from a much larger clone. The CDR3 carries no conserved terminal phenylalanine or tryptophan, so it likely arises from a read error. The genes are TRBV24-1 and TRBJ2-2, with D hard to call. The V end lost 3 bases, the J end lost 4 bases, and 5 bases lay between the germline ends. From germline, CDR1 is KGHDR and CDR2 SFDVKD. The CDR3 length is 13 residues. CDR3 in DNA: TGTGCCACCAGTGATAAGTTCACCGGGGAGCTGTTTCTT. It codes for CATSDKFTGELFL.

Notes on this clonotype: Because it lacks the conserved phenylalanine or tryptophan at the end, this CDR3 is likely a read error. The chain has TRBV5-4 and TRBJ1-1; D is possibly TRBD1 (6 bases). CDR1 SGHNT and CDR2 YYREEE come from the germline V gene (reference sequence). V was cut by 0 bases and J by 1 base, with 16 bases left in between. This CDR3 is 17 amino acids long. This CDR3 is CASSLGWGAVWNTEAFL. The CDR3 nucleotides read TGTGCCAGCAGCTTGGGTTGGGGGGCAGTGTGGAACACTGAAGCTTTCTTA.

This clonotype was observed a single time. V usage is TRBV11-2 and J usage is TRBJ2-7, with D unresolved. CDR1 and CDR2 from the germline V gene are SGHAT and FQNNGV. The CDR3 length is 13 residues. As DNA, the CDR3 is TGTCTCATCAGCTCACGGAGTGCCTACGAGCAGTACTTC. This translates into CLISSRSAYEQYF.

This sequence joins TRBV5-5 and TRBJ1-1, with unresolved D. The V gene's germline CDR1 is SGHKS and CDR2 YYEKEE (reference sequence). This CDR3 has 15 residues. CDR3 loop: CTSSHEGERYTEAFF. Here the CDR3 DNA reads TGTACTAGCAGCCATGAAGGTGAGCGGTACACTGAAGCTTTCTTT.

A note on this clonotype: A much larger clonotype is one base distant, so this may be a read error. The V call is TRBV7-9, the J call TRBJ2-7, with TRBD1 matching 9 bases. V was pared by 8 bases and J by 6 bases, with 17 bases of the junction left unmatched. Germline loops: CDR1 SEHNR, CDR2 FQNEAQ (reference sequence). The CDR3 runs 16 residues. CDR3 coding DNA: TGTGCCAGCGGCCCAGTCCCGGGACAGGGTATAAGCGAGCAGTACTTC. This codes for CASGPVPGQGISEQYF.

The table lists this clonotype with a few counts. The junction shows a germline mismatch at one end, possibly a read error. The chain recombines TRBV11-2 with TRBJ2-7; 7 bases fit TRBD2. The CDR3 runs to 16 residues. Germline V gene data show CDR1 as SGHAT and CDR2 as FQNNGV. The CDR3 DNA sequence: TGTGCCGGCAGCTTAGCCCCTAGTGGGGGGGGTTACGAGCAGTACTTC. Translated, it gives CAGSLAPSGGGYEQYF. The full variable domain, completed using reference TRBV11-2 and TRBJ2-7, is EAGVAQSPRYKIIEKRQSVAFWCNPISGHATLYWYQQILGQGPKLLIQFQNNGVVDDSQLPKDRFSAERLKGVDSTLKIQPAKLEDSAVYLCAGSLAPSGGGYEQYFGPGTRLTVT.

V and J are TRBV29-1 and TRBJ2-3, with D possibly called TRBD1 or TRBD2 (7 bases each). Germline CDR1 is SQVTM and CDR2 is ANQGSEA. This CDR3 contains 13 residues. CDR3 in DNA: TGCAGAGCAGGGGGGGCATCGGGGGATACGCAGTATTTT. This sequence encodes CRAGGASGDTQYF.

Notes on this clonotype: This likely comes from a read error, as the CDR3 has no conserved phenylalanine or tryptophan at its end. CDR3 sequence (DNA): TGTGCCAGTAGCCCGAGGGGGGATCTCAACGATGGCTACACCCTC. Translation gives CASSPRGDLNDGYTL. This chain connects TRBV4-2 to TRBJ1-2; TRBD1 is a possible D gene (6 bases). CDR1 is LGHNA, CDR2 YNFKEQ, per germline. The CDR3 consists of 15 residues.

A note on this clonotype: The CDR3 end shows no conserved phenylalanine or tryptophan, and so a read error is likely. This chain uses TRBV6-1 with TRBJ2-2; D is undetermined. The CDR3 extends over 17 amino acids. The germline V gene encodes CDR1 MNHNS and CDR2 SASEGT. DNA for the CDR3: TGTGTCATCAGGCTCGGGTCCGTGGTTATGGCCACCGGGGAGCTGTTTTCT. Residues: CVIRLGSVVMATGELFS.

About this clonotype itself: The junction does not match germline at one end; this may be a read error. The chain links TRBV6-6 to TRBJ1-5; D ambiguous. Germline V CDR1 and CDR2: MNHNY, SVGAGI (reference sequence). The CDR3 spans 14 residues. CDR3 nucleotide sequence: TGTGCGAGCAGTGAAAGTAGGGTACAGAAGCCCCAGCATTTT. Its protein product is CASSESRVQKPQHF.

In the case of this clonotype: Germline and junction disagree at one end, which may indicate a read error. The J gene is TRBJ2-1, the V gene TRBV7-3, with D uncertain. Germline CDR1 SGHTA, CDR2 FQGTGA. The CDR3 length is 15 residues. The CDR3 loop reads CASNLGPSSYNEQFF. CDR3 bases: TGTGCCAGCAACTTAGGCCCGAGCTCATACAATGAGCAGTTCTTC.